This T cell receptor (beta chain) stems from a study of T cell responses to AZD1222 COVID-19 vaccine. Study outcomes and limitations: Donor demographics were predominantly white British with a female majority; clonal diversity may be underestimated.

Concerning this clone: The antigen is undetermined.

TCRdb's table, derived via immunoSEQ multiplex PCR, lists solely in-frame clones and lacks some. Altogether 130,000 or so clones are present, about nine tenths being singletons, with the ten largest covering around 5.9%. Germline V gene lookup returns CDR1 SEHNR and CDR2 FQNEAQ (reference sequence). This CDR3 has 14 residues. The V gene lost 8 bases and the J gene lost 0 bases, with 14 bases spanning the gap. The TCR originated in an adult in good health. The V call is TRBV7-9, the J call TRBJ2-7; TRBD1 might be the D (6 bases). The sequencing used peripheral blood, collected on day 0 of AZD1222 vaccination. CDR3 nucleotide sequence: TGTGCCAGCGCCCAGGGGACGTACTCCTACGAGCAGTACTTC. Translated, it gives CASAQGTYSYEQYF.